The table lists the clone carrying this T cell receptor (beta chain) with a few counts. Its antigen is unidentified. Time point of the sample: after neoadjuvant nivolumab, at surgical resection. From germline, CDR1 is SGHRS and CDR2 YFSETQ. The CDR3 sequence is 15 residues long. V lost 4 bases and J 4 bases, leaving 18 bases between the germline ends. Tumor libraries mostly used around 5.2 ug genomic DNA, two replicates each. This table comes from immunoSEQ multiplex PCR, and its TCRdb copy is limited to in-frame clones, with some not included. The profile shows tens of thousands of clones, about 27% of them singletons. This entry belongs to a study of neoadjuvant anti-PD-1 for oral cavity cancer. Study-wide points: Only a few patients per response group were TCR-analyzed; validation needed.

The source material was tumor tissue, sampled after nivolumab (anti-PD-1) treatment. V usage is TRBV5-1 and J usage is TRBJ2-7; D tentatively fits TRBD1 or TRBD2 (5 bases each). This clonotype originated in a person aged 40 to 85 with oral cavity squamous cell carcinoma. The CDR3 reads CASSRWDRRTYEQYF. CDR3 coding DNA: TGCGCCAGCAGCCGCTGGGACCGGCGAACTTACGAGCAGTACTTC.